These 12 T cell receptor beta chains originate from one sample sequenced in a study of blood T cell repertoires in COVID-19. Profiling relied on immunoSEQ multiplex PCR, and the TCRdb table lists in-frame clones only, not all of them. The sample carries some 40,000 clones, 91% recorded once. The sequencing sample was made of peripheral blood. The receptors originated from a man aged 45 to 65 with active COVID-19.

The chain has TRBV11-3 and TRBJ2-2, with D perhaps matching TRBD1 (5 bases). This CDR3 region has 14 residues. Germline V gives CDR1 SGHNT, CDR2 YENEEA. With 5 bases removed from V and 0 bases from J, the gap between germline ends came to 7 bases. CDR3 amino acids: CASSTTANTGELFF. The CDR3 DNA follows: TGTGCCAGCAGCACGACAGCGAACACCGGGGAGCTGTTTTTT.

The gene calls are TRBV29-1 and TRBJ1-2; TRBD1 agrees at 7 bases. The germline CDR1 and CDR2 sequences are SQVTM and ANQGSEA. The CDR3 spans 12 residues. The CDR3 DNA reads as TGCCCGCGGGAAGACAGGGCCTATGGCTACACCTTC. It codes for CPREDRAYGYTF.

This chain joins TRBV5-1 and TRBJ2-1, with 7 bases fitting TRBD1. This CDR3 is built from 14 residues. Trimming at V came to 0 bases and at J to 7 bases, leaving 4 bases not matched to a gene. Germline V lookup: CDR1 SGHRS, CDR2 YFSETQ. The CDR3: CASSLGRQGNEQFF. The CDR3 DNA is TGCGCCAGCAGCTTGGGTAGACAGGGAAATGAGCAGTTCTTC.

V usage is TRBV4-1 and J usage is TRBJ2-7, with D possibly TRBD2 on 6 matching bases. V gave up 3 bases and J gave up 6 bases, with 12 bases separating them. Germline lookup yields CDR1 MGHRA and CDR2 YSYEKL. CDR3 length equals 13 residues. The CDR3 protein is CASSQEDYPEQYF. The CDR3 region has the DNA TGCGCCAGCAGCCAGGAGGACTATCCCGAGCAGTACTTC.

The genes are TRBV4-2 and TRBJ1-3; perhaps TRBD1 as D (5 bases). The V gene's germline CDR1 is LGHNA and CDR2 YNFKEQ. V lost 0 bases and J lost 1, with 10 bases in between. The CDR3 is made up of 16 amino acids. CDR3 in DNA: TGTGCCAGCAGCCAAGATAGGGGACTGTCTGGAAACACCATATATTTT. Translated, it gives CASSQDRGLSGNTIYF.

The genes are TRBV19 and TRBJ1-1; 7 bases are shared with TRBD1. Germline CDR1 reads LNHDA; CDR2 reads SQIVND (reference sequence). The CDR3 has 14 amino acids. V trimming: 3 bases; J trimming: 10 bases; junction bases outside the gene matches: 11. The CDR3 spells CASSMGHRGLAAFF. CDR3 DNA: TGTGCCAGTAGTATGGGGCACAGGGGATTAGCAGCTTTCTTT.

The chain employs TRBV5-6 and TRBJ1-2; tentatively, D is TRBD1 (6 bases). The CDR3 sequence is 17 residues long. Germline CDR1 SGHDT, CDR2 YYEEEE. Trimming shortened V by 4 bases and J by 6 bases, and 25 bases separated the two germline ends. The CDR3 bases are TGTGCCAGCAGCCCTCGAGAAGGGGGTAGAGTCGTGGATGGCTACACCTTC. This codes for CASSPREGGRVVDGYTF.

This chain links TRBV24-1 with TRBJ2-7, with TRBD1 matching over 9 bases. In germline, CDR1 is KGHDR, CDR2 SFDVKD. Trimming cost V 3 bases and J 5 bases; bases outside gene matches: 7. CDR3 length: 15 residues. In DNA, the CDR3 is TGTGCCACCAGTGATCGCGGGACAGGGTTCGACGAGCAGTACTTC. Its protein product is CATSDRGTGFDEQYF.

This chain connects TRBV19 to TRBJ1-2; 9 bases align to TRBD1. V lost 6 bases, J lost 7 bases, and 6 bases stayed unmatched. Per the germline V gene, CDR1 is LNHDA and CDR2 is SQIVND (reference sequence). This CDR3 is 13 amino acids long. CDR3 region: CASRSGQGSGYTF. The CDR3 DNA reads as TGTGCCAGTAGATCGGGACAGGGCTCTGGCTACACCTTC.

V and J are TRBV19 and TRBJ2-2, with D hard to call. Trimming removed 5 bases at V and 5 bases at J, with 6 bases between. CDR1 is LNHDA, CDR2 SQIVND, per germline (reference sequence). The CDR3 loop spans 12 amino acids. CDR3 bases: TGTGCCAGTAGTTCCATTACCGGGGAGCTGTTTTTT. Translation: CASSSITGELFF.

V is TRBV30 and J is TRBJ2-7; weak D call: TRBD1 (5 bases). The CDR3 covers 12 residues. Looked up from germline, CDR1 is GTSNPN and CDR2 is SVGIG (reference sequence). V shed 4 bases and J shed 5 bases, with 12 bases lying between them. CDR3 bases: TGTGCCTGGAATAAGGAAGGGGACGAGCAGTACTTC. It encodes CAWNKEGDEQYF.

This rearrangement joins TRBV6-1 to TRBJ1-2; TRBD1 matches 12 bases. The trim removed 4 bases at V and 8 bases at J, leaving 14 bases unmatched. The CDR3 loop spans 17 amino acids. Per the germline V gene, CDR1 is MNHNS and CDR2 is SASEGT. CDR3 loop: CASSGLTGTGGAGGYTF. CDR3 nucleotides: TGTGCCAGCAGTGGACTAACCGGGACAGGGGGCGCGGGAGGCTACACCTTC.